This T cell receptor (beta chain) was recovered during a study of T cell repertoires in ileal Crohn's disease. Using immunoSEQ multiplex PCR, the repertoire was profiled, and TCRdb retains in-frame clones only, with some absent. The table lists a few thousand clones, approximately 83% of them singletons. Trimming pared 5 bases from V and 6 bases from J, leaving 16 bases between. Germline values: CDR1 KGHSH, CDR2 LQKENI. CDR3 length: 14 residues. Included were adult ileal or ileocolonic Crohn's patients indicated for ileocolonic resection. The material sequenced was ileal tissue. The chain uses TRBV18 and TRBJ1-1; TRBD1 is a possible D gene (5 bases). The sequence was obtained from an adult with Crohn's disease. The CDR3 coding sequence is TGTGCCAGCTCAGCGGAGGGGTCATGGGCTGAAGCTTTCTTT. It is translated as CASSAEGSWAEAFF.